The clone carrying this T cell receptor (beta chain) was detected ten times or more. The CDR3 has 16 amino acids. From germline, CDR1 is LNHDA and CDR2 SQIVND (reference sequence). The V and J ends lost 4 bases and 2 bases, in that order; junction bases with no gene match: 8. These data come from a study of regulatory T cells in long-lasting Graves disease. Time point: newly diagnosed GD, antithyroid drugs for less than 3 months. The TCR library used RNA extracted from PBMCs. From each patient, about 8.3 milliliters of peripheral blood was drawn and collected into an EDTA anticoagulant tube. Library construction for TCR beta used iRepertoire HTBI primers and Arm-PCR of CDR3 regions. In TCRdb, the multiplex PCR reads were re-called with MiXCR into one record per CDR3 protein. The sample shows some 330,000 distinct CDR3 sequences, 12% of them seen only once. This sample also belongs to another study, concerning T cells in Graves' hyperthyroidism and ophthalmopathy. That work contributes: The authors deemed Graves' hyperthyroidism stable absent ophthalmopathy progression within 18 months. In the first-round RT-PCR of the TCR CDR3, the HTBI primer set was used. The model's output predicted ophthalmopathy at a median of 6.5 months prior to onset.

Here the sequenced sample was peripheral blood mononuclear cells (PBMCs), taken at new diagnosis, from a patient treated with antithyroid drugs. The sequence came from a woman under 30 with Graves disease. The rearrangement uses TRBV19 and TRBJ2-3, with 8 nucleotides matching TRBD1. The CDR3 bases are TGTGCCAGTAGTAACCCCGGACAGGGCTTCACAGATACGCAGTATTTT. It is translated as CASSNPGQGFTDTQYF.